The clone carrying this T cell receptor beta chain showed up many times. What it binds is unknown. The data derive from a study of T cell repertoires in cytomegalovirus infection. TCRdb redid the calling of the reads with MiXCR, one entry per CDR3 protein. In the table there are 300,000 to 450,000 distinct CDR3 sequences, 18% of which are singletons. Study-wide points: CMV-specific TCR beta clonotypes restricted by HLA-C dominated the ex vivo response.

The sample comprised PBMCs. The TCR was taken from a human donor in good health (CMV status not recorded). Some clones in this sample may be carry-over from other donors' samples.

CDR3 coding DNA: TGTGCCAGCAGCTTATGGTACGGGGAGCTGTTTTTT. Translation gives CASSLWYGELFF. The chain combines TRBV7-2 with TRBJ2-2; D call uncertain. CDR3 size: 12 residues. The germline V and J ends were trimmed by 2 bases and 7 bases, with 5 bases remaining between them. Looked up from germline, CDR1 is SGHTA and CDR2 is FQGNSA.